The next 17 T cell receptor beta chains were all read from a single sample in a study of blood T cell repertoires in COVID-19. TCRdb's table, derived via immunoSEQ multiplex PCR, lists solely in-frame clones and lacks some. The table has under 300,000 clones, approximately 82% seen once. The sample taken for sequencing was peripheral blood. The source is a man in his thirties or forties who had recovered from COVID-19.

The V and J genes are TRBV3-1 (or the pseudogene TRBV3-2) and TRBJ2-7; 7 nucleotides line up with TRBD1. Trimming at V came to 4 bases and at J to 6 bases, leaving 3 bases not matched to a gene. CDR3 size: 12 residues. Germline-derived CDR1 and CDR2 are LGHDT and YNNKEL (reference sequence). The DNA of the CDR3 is TGTGCCAGCAGCCCGGGACAGCTCGAGCAGTACTTC. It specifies CASSPGQLEQYF.

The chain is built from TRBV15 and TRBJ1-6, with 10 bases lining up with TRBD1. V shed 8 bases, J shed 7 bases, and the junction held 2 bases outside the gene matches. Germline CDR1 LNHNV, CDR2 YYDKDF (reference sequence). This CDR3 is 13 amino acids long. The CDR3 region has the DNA TGTGCCACCGGGACAGGGGAAAATTCACCCCTCCACTTT. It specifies CATGTGENSPLHF. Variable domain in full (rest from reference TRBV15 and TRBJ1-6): DAMVIQNPRYQVTQFGKPVTLSCSQTLNHNVMYWYQQKSSQAPKLLFHYYDKDFNNEADTPDNFQSRRPNTSFCFLDIRSPGLGDTAMYLCATGTGENSPLHFGNGTRLTVT.

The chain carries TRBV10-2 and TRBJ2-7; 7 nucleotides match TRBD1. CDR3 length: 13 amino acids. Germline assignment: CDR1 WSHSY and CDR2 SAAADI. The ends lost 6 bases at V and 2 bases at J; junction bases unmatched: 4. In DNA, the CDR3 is TGCGCCAGCAGGAGGACAGGAACCTACGAGCAGTACGTC. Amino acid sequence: CASRRTGTYEQYV.

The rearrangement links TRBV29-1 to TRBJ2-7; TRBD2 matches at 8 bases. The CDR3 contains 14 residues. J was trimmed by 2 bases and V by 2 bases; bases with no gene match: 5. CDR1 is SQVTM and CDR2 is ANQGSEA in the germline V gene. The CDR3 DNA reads TGCAGCGTTGAATTAAGCGGGAGAGCCTACGAGCAGTACTTC. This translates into CSVELSGRAYEQYF.

CDR3 region: CASSYSSGSGYTF. DNA for the CDR3: TGTGCCAGCAGTTACTCCTCGGGGTCTGGCTACACCTTC. The chain is built from TRBV6-5 and TRBJ1-2; D not certain. Germline CDR1 reads MNHEY; CDR2 reads SVGAGI. V lost 0 bases and J 7 bases, leaving 9 bases between the germline ends. The CDR3 sequence is 13 residues long.

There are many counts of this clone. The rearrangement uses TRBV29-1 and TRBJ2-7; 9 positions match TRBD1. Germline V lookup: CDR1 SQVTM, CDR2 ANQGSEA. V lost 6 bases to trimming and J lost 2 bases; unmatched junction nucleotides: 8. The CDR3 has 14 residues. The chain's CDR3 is CSVLDRDRAYEQYF. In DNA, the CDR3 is TGCAGCGTACTTGACCGGGACAGGGCCTACGAGCAGTACTTC.

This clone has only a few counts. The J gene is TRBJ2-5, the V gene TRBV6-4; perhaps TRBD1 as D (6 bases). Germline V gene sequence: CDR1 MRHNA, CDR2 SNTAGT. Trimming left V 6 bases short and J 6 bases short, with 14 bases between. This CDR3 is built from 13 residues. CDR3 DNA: TGTGCCAGCAGCCCGGATCAGGGGCAGACCCAGTACTTC. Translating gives CASSPDQGQTQYF.

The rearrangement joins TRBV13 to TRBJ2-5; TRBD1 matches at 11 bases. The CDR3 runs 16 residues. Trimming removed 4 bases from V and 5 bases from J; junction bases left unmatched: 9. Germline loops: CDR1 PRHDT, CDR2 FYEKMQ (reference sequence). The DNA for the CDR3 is TGTGCCAGCAGCTGGGCCGGGACAGGGGGTGTGGAGACCCAGTACTTC. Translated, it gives CASSWAGTGGVETQYF. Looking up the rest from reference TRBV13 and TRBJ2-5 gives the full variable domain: AAGVIQSPRHLIKEKRETATLKCYPIPRHDTVYWYQQGPGQDPQFLISFYEKMQSDKGSIPDRFSAQQFSDYHSELNMSSLELGDSALYFCASSWAGTGGVETQYFGPGTRLLVL.

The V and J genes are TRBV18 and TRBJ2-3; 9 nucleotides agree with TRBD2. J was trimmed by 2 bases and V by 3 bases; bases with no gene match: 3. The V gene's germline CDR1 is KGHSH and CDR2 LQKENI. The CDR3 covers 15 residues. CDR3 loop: CASSPPGLATDTQYF. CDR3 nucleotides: TGTGCCAGCTCACCGCCGGGACTAGCCACAGATACGCAGTATTTT.

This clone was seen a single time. The CDR3: CASSPEQGVITDTQYF. In nucleotides, the CDR3 is TGTGCCAGCTCACCAGAACAGGGGGTTATAACAGATACGCAGTATTTT. The chain joins TRBV18 to TRBJ2-3; 8 bases fit TRBD1. Germline V gene sequence: CDR1 KGHSH, CDR2 LQKENI. The CDR3 is 16 residues long. Trimming took 2 bases from V and 3 from J; bases not matched to a gene: 7.

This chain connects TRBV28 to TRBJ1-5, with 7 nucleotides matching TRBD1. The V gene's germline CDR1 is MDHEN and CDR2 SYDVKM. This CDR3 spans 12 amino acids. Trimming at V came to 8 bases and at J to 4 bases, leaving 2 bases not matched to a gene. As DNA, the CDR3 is TGTGCCAGCTGGGACAGAAATCAGCCCCAGCATTTT. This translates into CASWDRNQPQHF.

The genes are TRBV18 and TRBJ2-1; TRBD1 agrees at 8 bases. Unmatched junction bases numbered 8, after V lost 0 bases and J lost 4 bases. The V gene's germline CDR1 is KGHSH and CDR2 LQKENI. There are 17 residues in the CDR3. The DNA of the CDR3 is TGTGCCAGCTCACCACCATTCGGGACAGGCCAATACAATGAGCAGTTCTTC. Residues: CASSPPFGTGQYNEQFF.

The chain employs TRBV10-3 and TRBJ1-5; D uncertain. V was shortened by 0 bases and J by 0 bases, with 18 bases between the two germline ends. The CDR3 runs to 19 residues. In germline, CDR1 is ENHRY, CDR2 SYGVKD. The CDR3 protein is CAISESPGALAYSNQPQHF. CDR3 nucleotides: TGTGCCATCAGTGAGTCTCCAGGTGCCCTCGCTTATAGCAATCAGCCCCAGCATTTT.

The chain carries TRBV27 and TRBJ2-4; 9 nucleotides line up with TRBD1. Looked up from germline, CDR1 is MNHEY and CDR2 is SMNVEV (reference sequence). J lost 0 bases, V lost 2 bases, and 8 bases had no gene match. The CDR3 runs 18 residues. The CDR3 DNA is TGTGCCAGCAGTTTACGACCTGGGACAGGGCTAGCCAAAAACATTCAGTACTTC. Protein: CASSLRPGTGLAKNIQYF.

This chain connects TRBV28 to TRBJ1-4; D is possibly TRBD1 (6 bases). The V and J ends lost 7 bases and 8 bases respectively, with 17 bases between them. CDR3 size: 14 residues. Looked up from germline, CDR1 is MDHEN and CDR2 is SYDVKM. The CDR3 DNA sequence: TGTGCCAGCAATATACAGGGTGCCCGAGAAAAACTGTTTTTT. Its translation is CASNIQGAREKLFF. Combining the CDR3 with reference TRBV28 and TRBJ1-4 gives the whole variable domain DVKVTQSSRYLVKRTGEKVFLECVQDMDHENMFWYRQDPGLGLRLIYFSYDVKMKEKGDIPEGYSVSREKKERFSLILESASTNQTSMYLCASNIQGAREKLFFGSGTQLSVL.

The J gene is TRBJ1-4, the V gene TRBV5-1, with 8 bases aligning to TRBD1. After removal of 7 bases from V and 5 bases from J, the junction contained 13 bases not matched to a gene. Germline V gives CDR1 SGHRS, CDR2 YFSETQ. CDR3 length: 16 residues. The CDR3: CASGALPGQVNEKLFF. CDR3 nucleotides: TGCGCCAGCGGAGCTCTTCCGGGACAGGTGAATGAAAAACTGTTTTTT.

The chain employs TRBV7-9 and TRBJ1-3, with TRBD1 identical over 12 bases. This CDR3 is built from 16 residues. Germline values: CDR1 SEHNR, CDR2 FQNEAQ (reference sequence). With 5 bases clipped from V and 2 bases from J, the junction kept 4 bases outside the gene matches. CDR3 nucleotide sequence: TGTGCCAGCAGCGGGGACAGGGGGCTAGCTGGAAACACCATATATTTT. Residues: CASSGDRGLAGNTIYF.